Here is one TCR beta chain with its context. Its antigen is not identified. This record comes from a study of T cell responses to AZD1222 COVID-19 vaccine. General study findings and limits: Most donors were white British and more were female, and clonal diversity was possibly underestimated. Spike regions recognized by vaccine-associated CD4 TCRs spanned the protein, led by 160-218 and 743-854. Spike-specific TCR breadth and depth went up after people got two AZD1222 doses.

TCRdb's copy holds only in-frame clones and misses some; the assay was immunoSEQ multiplex PCR. This table has about 53,000 clones, roughly 84% appearing once. The TCR originated in an adult in good health. Material: peripheral blood, obtained on day 0 of AZD1222 vaccination.

DNA for the CDR3: TGTGCCAGTAGGGAACTAGCGGGAGGCCACACCGGGGAGCTGTTTTTT. It is translated as CASRELAGGHTGELFF. The chain uses TRBV19 and TRBJ2-2; 12 bases are a match to TRBD2. This CDR3 has 16 amino acids. Germline V lookup: CDR1 LNHDA, CDR2 SQIVND (reference sequence). Trimming cost V 6 bases and J 3 bases; bases outside gene matches: 5.